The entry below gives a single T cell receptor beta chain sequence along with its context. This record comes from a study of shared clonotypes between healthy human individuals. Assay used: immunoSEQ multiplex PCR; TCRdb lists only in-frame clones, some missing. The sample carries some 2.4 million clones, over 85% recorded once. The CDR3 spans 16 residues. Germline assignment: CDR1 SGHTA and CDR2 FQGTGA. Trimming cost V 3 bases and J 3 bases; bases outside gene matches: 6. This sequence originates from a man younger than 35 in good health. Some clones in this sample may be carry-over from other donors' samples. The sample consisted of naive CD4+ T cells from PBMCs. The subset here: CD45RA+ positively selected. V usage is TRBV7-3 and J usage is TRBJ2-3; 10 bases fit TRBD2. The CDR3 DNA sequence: TGTGCCAGCAGCTTCTTAGCGGGAGGTGGGACAGATACGCAGTATTTT. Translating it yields CASSFLAGGGTDTQYF.